A selection of T cell receptor beta chains follows, all from one sample in a study of early T cells in non-severe SARS-CoV-2 infection. TCRdb reprocessed the 5' RACE reads with MiXCR, giving one entry per CDR3 protein. The table includes some 58,000 distinct CDR3 sequences, around 11% detected once. The sequencing here drew on whole blood, taken at baseline. Receptors were obtained from an adult who was a healthcare worker with PCR-confirmed SARS-CoV-2 infection or an uninfected control (not recorded which). CDR3s include the opening cysteine and the closing phenylalanine or tryptophan. A D gene is named only where the DNA matches it firmly. Some rows have no size entry. The others give once, few or many, or a class for an expanded clone.

j_gene: TRBJ1-4
v_gene: TRBV6-6
abundance: few
d_gene: TRBD1
CDR3nt: TGTGCCAGCAGTTACGGGACAGGGATGGTGACTAATGAAAAACTGTTTTTT
CDR3aa: CASSYGTGMVTNEKLFF

j_gene: TRBJ1-3
v_gene: TRBV6-6
abundance: few
d_gene: NA
CDR3nt: TGTGCCAGCAGTTACTTAACGGGGGCGCGCGGAAACACCATATATTTT
CDR3aa: CASSYLTGARGNTIYF

j_gene: TRBJ2-1
v_gene: TRBV7-7
abundance: many
d_gene: NA
CDR3nt: TGTGCTAGCAGCCCAGATTCCCATGAGCAGTTCTTC
CDR3aa: CASSPDSHEQFF

j_gene: TRBJ2-1
v_gene: TRBV2
abundance: NA
d_gene: TRBD1
CDR3nt: TGTGCCAGCAGTCTAGGGACAGGGGGCGCCTACAATGAGCAGTTCTTC
CDR3aa: CASSLGTGGAYNEQFF

j_gene: TRBJ1-6
v_gene: TRBV6-1
abundance: many
d_gene: NA
CDR3nt: TGTGCCAGCAGTGCCGGCCAGGGCGATAATTCACCCCTCCACTTT
CDR3aa: CASSAGQGDNSPLHF

j_gene: TRBJ2-7
v_gene: TRBV27
abundance: few
d_gene: NA
CDR3nt: TGTGCCAGCAGGCCACGAGGGTCCTACGAGCAGTACTTC
CDR3aa: CASRPRGSYEQYF

j_gene: TRBJ2-7
v_gene: TRBV7-8
abundance: few
d_gene: NA
CDR3nt: TGTGCCAGCAGCCCCAGGGACGAGCAGTACTTC
CDR3aa: CASSPRDEQYF

j_gene: TRBJ1-1
v_gene: TRBV7-9
abundance: NA
d_gene: NA
CDR3nt: TGTGCCAGCAGCCTCTTGACTGAAGCTTTCTTT
CDR3aa: CASSLLTEAFF

j_gene: TRBJ2-2
v_gene: TRBV6-6
abundance: few
d_gene: NA
CDR3nt: TGTGCCAGTACAGAGAACACCGGGGAGCTGTTTTTT
CDR3aa: CASTENTGELFF

j_gene: TRBJ2-6
v_gene: TRBV20-1
abundance: few
d_gene: NA
CDR3nt: TGCAGTGCTAGACAGGGGTCTGGGGCCAACGTCCTGACTTTC
CDR3aa: CSARQGSGANVLTF

j_gene: TRBJ2-1
v_gene: TRBV27
abundance: NA
d_gene: NA
CDR3nt: TGTGCCAGCAGTTTAGAAAGCGGCTCCTACAATGAGCAGTTCTTC
CDR3aa: CASSLESGSYNEQFF

j_gene: TRBJ1-1
v_gene: TRBV5-1
abundance: few
d_gene: NA
CDR3nt: TGCGCCAGCAGCTTGGCCTCTCTGGTAGAGACTGAAGCTTTCTTT
CDR3aa: CASSLASLVETEAFF

j_gene: TRBJ2-1
v_gene: TRBV29-1
abundance: many
d_gene: NA
CDR3nt: TGCAGCGTGGATCCTAGGGGGACTGACAATGAGCAGTTCTTC
CDR3aa: CSVDPRGTDNEQFF

j_gene: TRBJ2-7
v_gene: TRBV6-4
abundance: NA
d_gene: NA
CDR3nt: TGTGCCAGCAGTGAACAAGGGGACTCCTACGAGCAGTACTTC
CDR3aa: CASSEQGDSYEQYF

j_gene: TRBJ2-3
v_gene: TRBV6-2/TRBV6-3
abundance: NA
d_gene: NA
CDR3nt: TGTGCCAGCAGTTACGGGGGGTTTTCTAGCACAGATACGCAGTATTTT
CDR3aa: CASSYGGFSSTDTQYF

j_gene: TRBJ2-5
v_gene: TRBV20-1
abundance: NA
d_gene: NA
CDR3nt: TGCAGTGCTGGGGTGTGGGGCCAAGAGACCCAGTACTTC
CDR3aa: CSAGVWGQETQYF

j_gene: TRBJ1-5
v_gene: TRBV6-1
abundance: many
d_gene: NA
CDR3nt: TGTGCCAGCAGTGATGAAAGGGGTGCCACCCTGACGTGGGAGCATTTT
CDR3aa: CASSDERGATLTWEHF

j_gene: TRBJ1-1
v_gene: TRBV13
abundance: NA
d_gene: NA
CDR3nt: TGTGCCAGCGGGAGACCCACTGAAGCTTTCTTT
CDR3aa: CASGRPTEAFF

j_gene: TRBJ1-4
v_gene: TRBV12-3/TRBV12-4
abundance: few
d_gene: NA
CDR3nt: TGTGCCAGCAGCCCCGGCAGGGCAACTAATGAAAAACTGTTTTTT
CDR3aa: CASSPGRATNEKLFF

j_gene: TRBJ2-5
v_gene: TRBV5-1
abundance: few
d_gene: NA
CDR3nt: TGCGCCAGCAGCTTGGGGGGCCCCCTGGAGACCCAGTACTTC
CDR3aa: CASSLGGPLETQYF

j_gene: TRBJ2-1
v_gene: TRBV29-1
abundance: NA
d_gene: TRBD1
CDR3nt: TGCAGCGTTTGGGGGACAGCCAAAAACAATGAGCAGTTCTTC
CDR3aa: CSVWGTAKNNEQFF

j_gene: TRBJ1-3
v_gene: TRBV7-8
abundance: few
d_gene: NA
CDR3nt: TGTGCCAGCAGTGTGGGGTATTCCGGAAACACCATATATTTT
CDR3aa: CASSVGYSGNTIYF

j_gene: TRBJ2-3
v_gene: TRBV20-1
abundance: many
d_gene: TRBD1
CDR3nt: TGCAGTGCCCCAGGGGGTCCTACGAGGACAGATACGCAGTATTTT
CDR3aa: CSAPGGPTRTDTQYF

j_gene: TRBJ2-3
v_gene: TRBV10-3
abundance: NA
d_gene: NA
CDR3nt: TGTGCCATCAGTGAGAGGGGCAGGAGTCGTGTGGATACGCAGTATTTT
CDR3aa: CAISERGRSRVDTQYF

j_gene: TRBJ2-4
v_gene: TRBV6-2/TRBV6-3
abundance: few
d_gene: TRBD1
CDR3nt: TGTGCCAGCACTGGCTGGGTCGGGACAGCAGGAAACATTCAGTACTTC
CDR3aa: CASTGWVGTAGNIQYF

j_gene: TRBJ1-5
v_gene: TRBV7-9
abundance: many
d_gene: TRBD1
CDR3nt: TGTGCCAGCAGCATTGACAGGGCCCCGACCTCGGCCCAGCATTTT
CDR3aa: CASSIDRAPTSAQHF

j_gene: TRBJ2-7
v_gene: TRBV13
abundance: many
d_gene: NA
CDR3nt: TGTGCCAGCAGCTCCCGAAACCACGAGCAGTACTTC
CDR3aa: CASSSRNHEQYF

j_gene: TRBJ2-1
v_gene: TRBV12-3/TRBV12-4
abundance: NA
d_gene: NA
CDR3nt: TGTGCCAGCAGCTTAGGGGCGCTGGACAATGAGCAGTTCTTC
CDR3aa: CASSLGALDNEQFF

j_gene: TRBJ2-3
v_gene: TRBV30
abundance: NA
d_gene: TRBD2
CDR3nt: TGTGCCTGGAGTTCCCTGAGCGGGGGGTCCACAGATACGCAGTATTTT
CDR3aa: CAWSSLSGGSTDTQYF

j_gene: TRBJ2-1
v_gene: TRBV20-1
abundance: NA
d_gene: NA
CDR3nt: TGCAGTGCTAGATCCCAAGACAGAAAAAATGAGCAGTTCTTC
CDR3aa: CSARSQDRKNEQFF

j_gene: TRBJ2-2
v_gene: TRBV20-1
abundance: few
d_gene: TRBD2
CDR3nt: TGCAGTGCTAGAGATCGGCAGGGAGGGTACACCGGGGAGCTGTTTTTT
CDR3aa: CSARDRQGGYTGELFF

j_gene: TRBJ2-5
v_gene: TRBV7-6
abundance: NA
d_gene: NA
CDR3nt: TGTGCCAGCAGCTTAGAGATCTCCCCCGTTTACCAGTACTTC
CDR3aa: CASSLEISPVYQYF

j_gene: TRBJ2-7
v_gene: TRBV20-1
abundance: few
d_gene: NA
CDR3nt: TGCAGTGCTCTCCCCGGGACGGGGGACTACGAGCAGTACTTC
CDR3aa: CSALPGTGDYEQYF

j_gene: TRBJ2-4
v_gene: TRBV6-5
abundance: few
d_gene: NA
CDR3nt: TGTGCCAGCAGTTACTGGTCAGGCACCGGGAACATTCAGTACTTC
CDR3aa: CASSYWSGTGNIQYF

j_gene: TRBJ1-1
v_gene: TRBV5-4
abundance: few
d_gene: NA
CDR3nt: TGTGCCAGCAGCTTCCAAGCCACCGAAGCTTTCTTT
CDR3aa: CASSFQATEAFF

j_gene: TRBJ2-1
v_gene: TRBV27
abundance: NA
d_gene: NA
CDR3nt: TGTGCCAGCAGTTTAGGTTGGTTAAATGAGCAGTTCTTC
CDR3aa: CASSLGWLNEQFF

j_gene: TRBJ2-1
v_gene: TRBV7-3
abundance: many
d_gene: NA
CDR3nt: TGTGCCAGCAGATTCACCAGGGACAACAATGAGCAGTTCTTC
CDR3aa: CASRFTRDNNEQFF

j_gene: TRBJ2-1
v_gene: TRBV7-2
abundance: many
d_gene: TRBD2
CDR3nt: TGTGCCAGCAGCCGGAACCACCAGGCGGGGGTATACAATGAGCAGTTCTTC
CDR3aa: CASSRNHQAGVYNEQFF

j_gene: TRBJ1-2
v_gene: TRBV7-8
abundance: many
d_gene: TRBD1
CDR3nt: TGTGCCAGCAGCTCGACAGGGGCGGCATATGGCTACACCTTC
CDR3aa: CASSSTGAAYGYTF

j_gene: TRBJ1-3
v_gene: TRBV13
abundance: many
d_gene: NA
CDR3nt: TGTGCCAGCAGCTCCCTCGATATGTTTGGAAACACCATATATTTT
CDR3aa: CASSSLDMFGNTIYF

j_gene: TRBJ2-5
v_gene: TRBV7-6
abundance: few
d_gene: TRBD2
CDR3nt: TGTGCCAGCAGCCCCACGGAGGGCGGGGGGGGCTTGGAGACCCAGTACTTC
CDR3aa: CASSPTEGGGGLETQYF

j_gene: TRBJ2-7
v_gene: TRBV6-6
abundance: NA
d_gene: NA
CDR3nt: TGTGCCAGCTCAAAGGGGACCGGGTTCGAGCAGTACTTC
CDR3aa: CASSKGTGFEQYF

j_gene: TRBJ2-3
v_gene: TRBV7-2
abundance: few
d_gene: NA
CDR3nt: TGTGCCAGCAGCCCTAGGTCGGGCCCAGATACGCAGTATTTT
CDR3aa: CASSPRSGPDTQYF

j_gene: TRBJ2-7
v_gene: TRBV6-4
abundance: many
d_gene: TRBD1
CDR3nt: TGTGCCAGCAGTGTTACCGGGACAGGGCCGTACGAGCAGTACTTC
CDR3aa: CASSVTGTGPYEQYF

j_gene: TRBJ2-7
v_gene: TRBV2
abundance: NA
d_gene: NA
CDR3nt: TGTGCCACCGCCCCGGGCTATACCTACGAGCAGTACTTC
CDR3aa: CATAPGYTYEQYF

j_gene: TRBJ2-3
v_gene: TRBV7-8
abundance: few
d_gene: NA
CDR3nt: TGTGCCAGCAGCTTAAAGATCGTAACCAACGCCCAGGTGAATACGCAGTATTTT
CDR3aa: CASSLKIVTNAQVNTQYF

j_gene: TRBJ1-1
v_gene: TRBV7-9
abundance: many
d_gene: NA
CDR3nt: TGTGCCAGCAGCTTACCGGGGGATGTGACAGGTACTGAAGCTTTCTTT
CDR3aa: CASSLPGDVTGTEAFF

j_gene: TRBJ1-1
v_gene: TRBV12-3/TRBV12-4
abundance: NA
d_gene: NA
CDR3nt: TGTGCCAGCAGTTTACTGAGAAAAGCTTTCTTT
CDR3aa: CASSLLRKAFF

j_gene: TRBJ2-5
v_gene: TRBV6-6
abundance: many
d_gene: NA
CDR3nt: TGTGCCAGCAGCCCCGTAGTAGGAGAGACCCAGTACTTC
CDR3aa: CASSPVVGETQYF